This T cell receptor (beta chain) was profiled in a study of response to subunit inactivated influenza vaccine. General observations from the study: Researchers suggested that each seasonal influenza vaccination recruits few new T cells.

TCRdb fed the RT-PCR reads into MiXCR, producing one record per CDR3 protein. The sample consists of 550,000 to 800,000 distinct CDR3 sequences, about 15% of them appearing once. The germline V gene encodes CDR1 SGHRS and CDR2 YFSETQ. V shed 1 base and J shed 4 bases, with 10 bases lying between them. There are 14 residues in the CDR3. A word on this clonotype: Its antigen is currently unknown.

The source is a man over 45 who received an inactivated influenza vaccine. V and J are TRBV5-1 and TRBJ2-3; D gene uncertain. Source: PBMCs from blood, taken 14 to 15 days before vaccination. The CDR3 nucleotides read TGCGCCAGCAGCTTGTCGTCAGATGCAGATACGCAGTATTTT. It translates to CASSLSSDADTQYF.